The subject of this entry is one T cell receptor (beta chain). Its target is not known. The data are from a study of OX40 agonist ivuxolimab in advanced cancers. Study-wide context: Enrolled patients in dose escalation had cancers that were hepatocellular carcinoma, melanoma, renal cell or head and neck cancer.

Anyone with autoimmune disease history or systemic immunosuppression was excluded. Whole-study findings and limits: There was clonal expansion of CD4+ and CD8+ blood T cells by week 6 at 0.1 to 3.0 mg/kg. Some of the lowest clonal expansion was seen in partial responders at 0.1-3.0 mg/kg.

TCRdb's table, derived via immunoSEQ multiplex PCR, lists solely in-frame clones and lacks some. Of fewer than 100,000 clones listed, 85% to 90% are singletons. This CDR3 spans 15 amino acids. The material sequenced was CD4+ or CD8+ T cells sorted from blood, taken in a trial of the OX40 agonist ivuxolimab. This TCR came from an adult with an advanced solid tumor such as melanoma, head and neck, liver or kidney cancer. The chain joins TRBV21-1 to TRBJ2-1; TRBD1, the D gene given by the table, was not confirmed from the DNA. TRBV21-1 is assigned pseudogene status. The CDR3 DNA sequence: TGTGCCAGCAGCGCACCGGGACAGGGTTACCATGAGCAGTTCTTC. It codes for CASSAPGQGYHEQFF.